A selection of T cell receptor beta chains follows, all from one sample in a study of blood T cells in healthy people across ages. TCRdb re-analysed the 5' RACE reads in MiXCR, keeping a single row per CDR3 protein. The sample holds 800,000 to 950,000 distinct CDR3 sequences, around 49% seen once. The sequenced sample was blood. The receptors here all came from a man in his thirties or forties in good health. CDR3s include the opening cysteine and the closing phenylalanine or tryptophan. The order of the fields is J gene, V gene, D gene, clone size, CDR3 protein, CDR3 DNA. The D gene is left open where the match is weak. Not all rows give a size; the values are once, few, many and, for expanded clones, a class.

TRBJ1-1 | TRBV24-1 | NA | NA | CATSNLGGTEAFF | TGTGCCACCAGTAATCTCGGGGGCACTGAAGCTTTCTTT
TRBJ2-7 | TRBV9 | TRBD1 | NA | CASSEGTADNEQYF | TGTGCCAGCAGCGAGGGGACAGCAGACAATGAGCAGTACTTC
TRBJ2-5 | TRBV4-1 | NA | few | CASMPAGGTQYF | TGCGCCAGCATGCCGGCAGGCGGGACCCAGTACTTC
TRBJ1-5 | TRBV29-1 | NA | NA | CSVAADYSNQPQHF | TGCAGCGTTGCGGCGGACTATAGCAATCAGCCCCAGCATTTT
TRBJ2-5 | TRBV12-3/TRBV12-4 | TRBD1 | NA | CASSPSTGNGETQYF | TGTGCCAGCAGCCCCTCGACAGGGAACGGGGAGACCCAGTACTTC
TRBJ2-1 | TRBV20-1 | NA | once | CSASQAGYNEQFF | TGCAGTGCTAGTCAAGCGGGTTACAATGAGCAGTTCTTC
TRBJ2-5 | TRBV9 | NA | few | CASSVDRGGGTQYF | TGTGCCAGCAGCGTAGACAGGGGGGGTGGGACCCAGTACTTC
TRBJ2-3 | TRBV9 | NA | NA | CASNRKSTDTQYF | TGTGCCAGCAACCGGAAAAGCACAGATACGCAGTATTTT
TRBJ2-3 | TRBV10-3 | NA | NA | CAIGRRDTQYF | TGTGCCATCGGGAGAAGGGATACGCAGTATTTT
TRBJ2-7 | TRBV7-9 | TRBD1 | NA | CASSLAPGTGGYNEQYF | TGTGCCAGCAGCTTAGCACCCGGGACAGGGGGCTACAATGAGCAGTACTTC
TRBJ2-7 | TRBV7-2 | TRBD2 | NA | CASSAGLATHEQYF | TGTGCCAGCAGCGCGGGACTAGCGACTCACGAGCAGTACTTC
TRBJ1-1 | TRBV12-3/TRBV12-4 | NA | few | CASSRQPQGSNTEAFF | TGTGCCAGCAGTCGACAGCCGCAGGGGTCGAACACTGAAGCTTTCTTT
TRBJ2-7 | TRBV27 | NA | many | CASSLSLASYEQYF | TGTGCCAGCAGTTTATCATTAGCGTCGTACGAGCAGTACTTC
TRBJ2-3 | TRBV15 | TRBD2 | NA | CATRTSGGRTDTQYF | TGTGCCACCAGGACTAGCGGGGGCCGCACAGATACGCAGTATTTT
TRBJ2-5 | TRBV5-5 | TRBD2 | many | CASSSSGGAGETQYF | TGTGCCAGCAGCTCGTCGGGGGGGGCCGGAGAGACCCAGTACTTC
TRBJ2-1 | TRBV7-2 | TRBD2 | NA | CASSSGTSDVNEQFF | TGTGCCAGCAGCTCCGGGACTAGCGACGTGAATGAGCAGTTCTTC
TRBJ2-7 | TRBV7-2 | TRBD2 | NA | CASSLSNGGASYNEQYF | TGTGCCAGCAGCTTATCGAACGGGGGGGCGTCCTACAATGAGCAGTACTTC
TRBJ2-5 | TRBV6-5 | TRBD2 | NA | CASSRLAGGDERYF | TGTGCCAGCAGCAGACTAGCGGGGGGGGATGAGCGGTACTTC
TRBJ2-3 | TRBV6-4 | NA | NA | CASSDSVTEFTDTQYF | TGTGCCAGCAGTGACTCGGTGACAGAGTTCACAGATACGCAGTATTTT
TRBJ2-7 | TRBV4-3 | TRBD1 | NA | CVSSREPGQSSYEQYF | TGCGTCAGCAGCCGCGAGCCGGGACAGTCTTCCTACGAGCAGTACTTC
TRBJ1-2 | TRBV29-1 | NA | NA | CSVDDFGTGANYGYTF | TGCAGCGTTGACGATTTTGGGACGGGAGCTAACTATGGCTACACCTTC
TRBJ2-6 | TRBV6-6 | NA | NA | CASKQTESGANVLTF | TGTGCCAGCAAACAGACAGAGTCTGGGGCCAACGTCCTGACTTTC
TRBJ2-5 | TRBV2 | TRBD1 | many | CASTPTGSPQETQYF | TGTGCCAGCACCCCGACAGGGTCCCCCCAAGAGACCCAGTACTTC
TRBJ2-1 | TRBV7-9 | NA | NA | CASSPPTFRGSSYNEQFF | TGTGCCAGCAGCCCCCCTACATTTAGGGGCAGCTCCTACAATGAGCAGTTCTTC
TRBJ2-3 | TRBV12-3/TRBV12-4 | NA | NA | CASSFMTKTSDTQYF | TGTGCCAGCAGTTTTATGACTAAAACGTCAGATACGCAGTATTTT
TRBJ1-2 | TRBV27 | NA | few | CASSPRTANNYGYTF | TGTGCCAGCAGTCCGCGGACAGCCAATAACTATGGCTACACCTTC
TRBJ2-7 | TRBV9 | NA | NA | CASSVDTASYEQYF | TGTGCCAGCAGCGTAGACACAGCTTCCTACGAGCAGTACTTC
TRBJ1-2 | TRBV7-9 | TRBD1 | few | CASRRDSTYGYTF | TGTGCCAGCAGGCGGGACAGTACTTATGGCTACACCTTC
TRBJ2-3 | TRBV28 | NA | NA | CASSFTSVSADTQYF | TGTGCCAGCAGTTTTACGTCAGTCTCGGCAGATACGCAGTATTTT
TRBJ2-3 | TRBV7-6 | NA | NA | CASSPGMEDTQYF | TGTGCCAGCAGCCCAGGAATGGAAGATACGCAGTATTTT
TRBJ2-4 | TRBV7-2 | TRBD2 | NA | CASSFDGGARNIQYF | TGTGCCAGCAGCTTTGACGGGGGGGCCAGAAACATTCAGTACTTC
TRBJ1-4 | TRBV20-1 | NA | NA | CSARDGGATNEKLFF | TGCAGTGCTAGAGACGGCGGAGCAACTAATGAAAAACTGTTTTTT
TRBJ2-5 | TRBV6-5 | TRBD2 | few | CASSYSPAPAGGLETQYF | TGTGCCAGCAGTTACTCACCAGCCCCAGCGGGAGGCCTCGAGACCCAGTACTTC
TRBJ1-5 | TRBV7-2 | NA | NA | CASSLQNKAQHF | TGTGCCAGCAGCCTACAAAATAAGGCCCAGCATTTT
TRBJ2-5 | TRBV4-1 | NA | NA | CASSQGRGAKVMETQYF | TGCGCCAGCAGCCAAGGACGGGGGGCTAAGGTTATGGAGACCCAGTACTTC
TRBJ2-2 | TRBV24-1 | NA | NA | CATSETGGLNTGELFF | TGTGCCACCAGTGAAACGGGGGGCCTAAACACCGGGGAGCTGTTTTTT
TRBJ2-4 | TRBV4-1 | NA | few | CASSQAGALAKNIQYF | TGCGCCAGCAGCCAAGCCGGGGCCTTAGCCAAAAACATTCAGTACTTC
TRBJ2-1 | TRBV20-1 | TRBD2 | once | CSARAGVHYNEQFF | TGCAGTGCCCGAGCGGGGGTCCACTACAATGAGCAGTTCTTC
TRBJ2-2 | TRBV5-1 | TRBD1 | NA | CASTIFDRGTGELFF | TGCGCCAGCACCATTTTTGACAGGGGAACCGGGGAGCTGTTTTTT
TRBJ2-5 | TRBV5-1 | NA | NA | CASSLLRNQETQYF | TGCGCCAGCAGCTTGCTTCGGAACCAAGAGACCCAGTACTTC
TRBJ2-1 | TRBV3-1 | TRBD1 | NA | CASSPDSQGAGEQFF | TGTGCCAGCAGCCCCGACTCGCAGGGGGCGGGTGAGCAGTTCTTC
TRBJ2-5 | TRBV20-1 | TRBD2 | NA | CSARFTSGQETQYF | TGCAGTGCTAGATTTACTAGCGGACAAGAGACCCAGTACTTC
TRBJ1-1 | TRBV4-1 | TRBD1 | few | CASSQRKDRVIMNTEAFF | TGCGCCAGCAGCCAAAGGAAGGACAGGGTCATCATGAACACTGAAGCTTTCTTT
TRBJ2-1 | TRBV20-1 | NA | NA | CSASPNRGGSYNEQFF | TGCAGTGCGAGTCCTAACAGGGGGGGATCTTACAATGAGCAGTTCTTC
TRBJ2-3 | TRBV7-2 | NA | NA | CASSTRLDPDTQYF | TGTGCCAGCAGCACCCGACTAGACCCAGATACGCAGTATTTT
TRBJ2-3 | TRBV6-2/TRBV6-3 | NA | NA | CASSPRDLGPTDTQYF | TGTGCCAGCAGTCCCCGGGACCTCGGACCAACGGATACGCAGTATTTT
TRBJ1-2 | TRBV6-5 | TRBD1 | NA | CASRDGGQGNYGYTF | TGTGCCAGCAGGGACGGGGGACAGGGCAACTATGGCTACACCTTC
TRBJ2-7 | TRBV7-2 | TRBD1 | NA | CASSPRDRGTYEQYF | TGTGCCAGCAGCCCCCGGGACAGGGGCACCTACGAGCAGTACTTC
TRBJ1-1 | TRBV4-1 | TRBD1 | once | CASSRLDRGNTEAFF | TGCGCCAGCAGCCGCCTGGACAGGGGGAACACTGAAGCTTTCTTT
TRBJ2-7 | TRBV6-5 | TRBD1 | NA | CASSSLGTAYEQYF | TGTGCCAGCAGTTCATTAGGGACAGCCTACGAGCAGTACTTC
TRBJ1-3 | TRBV20-1 | NA | NA | CSANRVGSGNTIYF | TGCAGTGCTAACAGGGTGGGCTCTGGAAACACCATATATTTT
TRBJ1-2 | TRBV5-1 | TRBD1 | few | CASGQGATYGYTF | TGCGCCAGCGGACAGGGGGCCACCTATGGCTACACCTTC
TRBJ2-1 | TRBV5-1 | NA | NA | CASSPGANLYSYSEQFF | TGCGCCAGCAGCCCAGGAGCCAACCTATACTCCTACAGTGAGCAGTTCTTC
TRBJ2-3 | TRBV24-1 | NA | NA | CATSDGVRGTDTQYF | TGTGCCACCAGCGACGGTGTCAGAGGCACAGATACGCAGTATTTT